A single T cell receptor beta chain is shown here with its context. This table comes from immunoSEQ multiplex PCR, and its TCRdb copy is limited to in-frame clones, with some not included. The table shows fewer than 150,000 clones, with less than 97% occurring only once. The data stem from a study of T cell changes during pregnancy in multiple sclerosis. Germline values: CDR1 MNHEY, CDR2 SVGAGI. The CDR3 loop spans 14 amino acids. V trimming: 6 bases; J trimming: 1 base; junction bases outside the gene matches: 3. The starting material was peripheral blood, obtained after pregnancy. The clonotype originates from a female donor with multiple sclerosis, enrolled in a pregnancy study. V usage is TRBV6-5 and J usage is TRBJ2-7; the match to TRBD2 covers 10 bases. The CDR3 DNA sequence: TGTGCCAGCAGCCAACTAGCGGGATCCTACGAGCAGTACTTC. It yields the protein CASSQLAGSYEQYF.